These 15 T cell receptor beta chains came from one sample sequenced in a study of T cell changes during pregnancy in multiple sclerosis. Produced via immunoSEQ multiplex PCR; TCRdb's table is partial and in-frame only. Of fewer than 75,000 clones listed, less than 95% are singletons. The specimen was peripheral blood, collected after pregnancy. Receptor source: a female donor in good health, enrolled as a control in a pregnancy study.

This clone was recorded only once. The rearrangement links TRBV7-2 to TRBJ1-1; the D is unclear. This CDR3 is 13 amino acids long. With 3 bases removed from V and 1 base from J, the gap between germline ends came to 6 bases. Per germline, CDR1 SGHTA and CDR2 FQGNSA. The CDR3 loop reads CASSLTQNTEAFF. The CDR3 coding sequence is TGTGCCAGCAGCTTGACACAGAACACTGAAGCTTTCTTT. Based on the CDR3 plus reference TRBV7-2 and TRBJ1-1, the full variable domain is GAGVSQSPSNKVTEKGKDVELRCDPISGHTALYWYRQSLGQGLEFLIYFQGNSAPDKSGLPSDRFSAERTGGSVSTLTIQRTQQEDSAVYLCASSLTQNTEAFFGQGTRLTVV.

The gene calls are TRBV5-1 and TRBJ2-1, with a tentative D call TRBD2 (6 bases). CDR3 length equals 14 residues. Germline V CDR1 and CDR2: SGHRS, YFSETQ. Between the trimmed V and J ends, which lost 0 bases and 7 bases, there was a span of 11 bases. CDR3: CASSLVPGANEQFF. In DNA, the CDR3 is TGCGCCAGCAGCTTGGTACCGGGAGCGAATGAGCAGTTCTTC.

V gene TRBV5-1 combines with J gene TRBJ2-3, with D maybe TRBD2 (6 bases). The V end lost 7 bases, the J end lost 4 bases, and 16 bases lay between the germline ends. The CDR3 runs to 14 residues. Per the germline V gene, CDR1 is SGHRS and CDR2 is YFSETQ. The CDR3 spells CASLSGPGADTQYF. The CDR3 DNA is TGCGCCAGCCTCAGCGGGCCCGGCGCAGATACGCAGTATTTT.

The J gene is TRBJ2-1, the V gene TRBV5-1; 9 nucleotides line up with TRBD1. V lost 2 bases, J lost 7 bases, and 4 bases stayed unmatched. CDR3 size: 14 residues. Germline CDR1 reads SGHRS; CDR2 reads YFSETQ. The CDR3 reads CASSFGTGLNEQFF. The DNA for the CDR3 is TGCGCCAGCAGCTTCGGGACAGGGTTGAATGAGCAGTTCTTC.

The chain couples TRBV5-6 to TRBJ2-3, with 9 bases identical to TRBD2. This CDR3 comprises 15 residues. Germline V CDR1 and CDR2: SGHDT, YYEEEE. Trimming removed 2 bases from V and 4 bases from J; junction bases left unmatched: 5. CDR3: CASSFETSGADTQYF. The CDR3 nucleotides read TGTGCCAGCAGCTTCGAGACTAGCGGCGCAGATACGCAGTATTTT.

The table lists this clone with a count of one. The chain couples TRBV7-2 to TRBJ2-7; tentatively, D is TRBD1 (5 bases). Germline V gene lookup returns CDR1 SGHTA and CDR2 FQGNSA. Trimming removed 1 base at V and 2 bases at J, with 9 bases between. The CDR3 loop spans 14 amino acids. For the CDR3, the DNA is TGTGCCAGCAGCTTAGGGGGCACCACCTACGAGCAGTACTTC. This encodes CASSLGGTTYEQYF.

The chain combines TRBV9 with TRBJ2-7; 9 nucleotides line up with TRBD1. The CDR3 runs 15 residues. V lost 4 bases to trimming and J lost 3 bases; unmatched junction nucleotides: 8. CDR1 is SGDLS, CDR2 YYNGEE, per germline. Written as DNA, the CDR3 is TGTGCCAGCAGCCTCGGTGGGACAGGGATCTACGAGCAGTACTTC. Translating gives CASSLGGTGIYEQYF.

This clone came up once. The chain couples TRBV28 to TRBJ2-7, with D possibly matching TRBD2 (6 bases). The germline V and J ends were trimmed by 4 bases and 3 bases, with 19 bases remaining between them. Germline V gives CDR1 MDHEN, CDR2 SYDVKM. CDR3 size: 16 residues. CDR3: CASSSGGTELHYEQYF. CDR3 nucleotides: TGTGCCAGCAGTTCGGGCGGGACGGAGTTACACTACGAGCAGTACTTC.

This chain connects TRBV28 to TRBJ1-2; tentatively, D is TRBD1 (5 bases). The CDR3 length is 14 residues. The V and J ends lost 7 bases and 3 bases respectively, with 15 bases between them. The germline V gene has CDR1 MDHEN and CDR2 SYDVKM. CDR3 amino acids: CASTQGGKDYGYTF. CDR3 bases: TGTGCCAGCACCCAGGGAGGGAAGGACTATGGCTACACCTTC.

V is TRBV4-2 and J is TRBJ2-1; D gene uncertain. Germline V gene sequence: CDR1 LGHNA, CDR2 YNFKEQ. Trimming took off 0 bases at V and 7 bases at J, with 10 bases between the two ends. This CDR3 has 14 amino acids. The chain's CDR3 is CASSQDFRINEQFF. CDR3 sequence (DNA): TGTGCCAGCAGCCAAGACTTCAGGATTAATGAGCAGTTCTTC.

This chain uses TRBV7-2 with TRBJ2-3; the D gene is possibly TRBD1 (6 bases). The V end was cut by 4 bases, the J end by 3 bases, with 8 bases between. This CDR3 has 13 residues. The V gene's germline CDR1 is SGHTA and CDR2 FQGNSA. The CDR3 DNA reads TGTGCCAGCAGCTACAGGGAAACAGATACGCAGTATTTT. Encoded protein: CASSYRETDTQYF. The full variable domain, rest sourced from reference TRBV7-2 and TRBJ2-3, is GAGVSQSPSNKVTEKGKDVELRCDPISGHTALYWYRQSLGQGLEFLIYFQGNSAPDKSGLPSDRFSAERTGGSVSTLTIQRTQQEDSAVYLCASSYRETDTQYFGPGTRLTVL.

The chain has TRBV5-4 and TRBJ2-1; 11 positions agree with TRBD2. V lost 4 bases and J lost 6; bases outside the gene matches: 9. CDR1 and CDR2 from the germline V gene are SGHNT and YYREEE (reference sequence). The CDR3 has 16 amino acids. The CDR3 sequence: CASSAQLAGVFNEQFF. The CDR3 nucleotides read TGTGCCAGCAGCGCTCAACTAGCGGGAGTTTTCAATGAGCAGTTCTTC.

The count of this clone is one. This chain uses TRBV5-4 with TRBJ2-7; no firm D call. Deletions cut 2 bases from V and 3 bases from J, with 3 bases between. The CDR3 is made up of 11 amino acids. CDR1 is SGHNT and CDR2 is YYREEE in the germline V gene (reference sequence). The CDR3, as DNA: TGTGCCAGCAGCTTATACTACGAGCAGTACTTC. It specifies CASSLYYEQYF.

In DNA, the CDR3 is TGTGCCAGCAGTGAAAGGCTAGCGGGGGGAGAGCAGTTCTTC. Translated: CASSERLAGGEQFF. The chain has TRBV2 and TRBJ2-1; the match to TRBD2 covers 11 bases. The CDR3 extends over 14 amino acids. Germline CDR1 reads SNHLY; CDR2 reads FYNNEI. V lost 2 bases, J lost 10 bases, and 4 bases stayed unmatched.

The rearrangement links TRBV7-9 to TRBJ2-3; 7 bases align to TRBD1. Germline V CDR1 and CDR2: SEHNR, FQNEAQ (reference sequence). This CDR3 spans 12 amino acids. V trimming: 10 bases; J trimming: 4 bases; junction bases outside the gene matches: 5. CDR3 sequence (DNA): TGTGCCACCGTACAGGGGCCAGATACGCAGTATTTT. Its translation is CATVQGPDTQYF. The full variable domain, its missing parts supplied by reference TRBV7-9 and TRBJ2-3, is DTGVSQNPRHKITKRGQNVTFRCDPISEHNRLYWYRQTLGQGPEFLTYFQNEAQLEKSRLLSDRFSAERPKGSFSTLEIQRTEQGDSAMYLCATVQGPDTQYFGPGTRLTVL.